This entry lists 10 T cell receptor beta chains sequenced from one sample in a study of blood T cell repertoires in COVID-19. The method was immunoSEQ multiplex PCR; TCRdb's version includes in-frame clones alone and lacks a portion of them. The top ten hold 14% of the sample, which has 85,000 to 120,000 clones, about 80% seen once. The sample taken for sequencing was peripheral blood. The receptors derive from a woman aged 55 to 70 with acute or convalescent COVID-19.

This chain links TRBV10-3 with TRBJ2-3; TRBD1 aligns across 9 bases. Germline CDR1 is ENHRY and CDR2 is SYGVKD. V was clipped by 2 bases and J by 9 bases; unmatched bases: 6. CDR3 length: 14 residues. The CDR3 nucleotides read TGTGCCATCAGTGAGGCGGGACAGGGTGGCACGCAGTATTTT. Translating gives CAISEAGQGGTQYF.

The chain couples TRBV5-1 to TRBJ1-1; 7 positions agree with TRBD1. This CDR3 region has 14 residues. Unmatched junction bases numbered 7, after V lost 4 bases and J lost 4 bases. From germline, CDR1 is SGHRS and CDR2 YFSETQ. The CDR3: CASSVQGGSTEAFF. CDR3 DNA sequence: TGCGCCAGCAGCGTGCAGGGGGGTTCCACTGAAGCTTTCTTT. Full variable domain (remainder filled in from reference TRBV5-1 and TRBJ1-1): KAGVTQTPRYLIKTRGQQVTLSCSPISGHRSVSWYQQTPGQGLQFLFEYFSETQRNKGNFPGRFSGRQFSNSRSEMNVSTLELGDSALYLCASSVQGGSTEAFFGQGTRLTVV.

This clone is deemed medium-sized (0.01 to 0.1%). The V gene is TRBV6-1, the J gene TRBJ2-7; 8 bases align to TRBD2. After removal of 1 base from V and 7 bases from J, the junction contained 9 bases not matched to a gene. This CDR3 has 15 amino acids. Germline CDR1 MNHNS, CDR2 SASEGT. The CDR3 nucleotides are TGTGCCAGCAGTGAAGATTCGGGGGGGCCGGGAGAGCAGTACTTC. The encoded protein is CASSEDSGGPGEQYF.

V and J are TRBV5-1 and TRBJ1-1; the D is unclear. CDR3 length equals 14 residues. CDR1 is SGHRS, CDR2 YFSETQ, per germline. V was clipped by 4 bases and J by 5 bases, with 15 bases between them. The CDR3 sequence is CASSPIRGGTEAFF. DNA for the CDR3: TGCGCCAGCAGCCCAATTCGGGGTGGGACTGAAGCTTTCTTT.

V and J are TRBV6-5 and TRBJ1-1; D is ambiguous. Germline V lookup: CDR1 MNHEY, CDR2 SVGAGI. Trimming removed 2 bases at V and 0 bases at J, with 10 bases between. The CDR3 sequence is 15 residues long. The CDR3 DNA reads as TGTGCCAGCAGTTACGTGCTGGGCATGAACACTGAAGCTTTCTTT. As protein: CASSYVLGMNTEAFF.

The chain links TRBV20-1 to TRBJ1-1, with D possibly being TRBD1 (5 bases). The V gene's germline CDR1 is DFQATT and CDR2 SNEGSKA (reference sequence). Trimming pared 6 bases from V and 5 bases from J, leaving 10 bases between. This CDR3 has 11 residues. CDR3 region: CSAPRQTEAFF. Written as DNA, the CDR3 is TGCAGTGCGCCCCGACAGACTGAAGCTTTCTTT.

The J gene is TRBJ2-1, the V gene TRBV3-1 (or the pseudogene TRBV3-2); 11 bases agree with TRBD2. This CDR3 spans 14 amino acids. Germline trimming cut 4 bases from V and 9 bases from J; bases unmatched to any gene: 5. Germline CDR1 is LGHDT and CDR2 is YNNKEL (reference sequence). The CDR3 bases are TGTGCCAGCAGCCCTTCTAGCGGGGGGCGTGAGCAGTTCTTC. This gives the protein CASSPSSGGREQFF.

This clone is medium-sized by share. The chain couples TRBV7-9 to TRBJ1-2; D is unclear. The CDR3 extends over 14 amino acids. Trimming cost V 1 base and J 3 bases, with 9 bases left between them. The germline CDR1 and CDR2 sequences are SEHNR and FQNEAQ (reference sequence). CDR3 loop: CASSLVSQHYGYTF. CDR3 in DNA: TGTGCCAGCAGCTTAGTTTCACAGCACTATGGCTACACCTTC.

The chain is built from TRBV6-4 and TRBJ1-6; D perhaps matches TRBD1 (5 bases). The ends were cut back, 6 bases at V and 7 bases at J, with 10 bases in the middle. CDR3 size: 13 residues. Germline loops: CDR1 MRHNA, CDR2 SNTAGT. The CDR3 loop reads CASSFDRNSPLHF. CDR3 DNA: TGTGCCAGCAGCTTTGACAGAAATTCACCCCTCCACTTT.

V and J are TRBV7-8 and TRBJ2-1; the match to TRBD2 covers 9 bases. Losses at the gene ends were 1 base for V and 5 bases for J; bases not matched to a gene: 6. The CDR3 has 16 amino acids. Germline V gene lookup returns CDR1 SGHVS and CDR2 FQNEAQ. CDR3 in DNA: TGTGCCAGCAGCTTAGTAAGTAGCGGGGGAGACAATGAGCAGTTCTTC. It specifies CASSLVSSGGDNEQFF.